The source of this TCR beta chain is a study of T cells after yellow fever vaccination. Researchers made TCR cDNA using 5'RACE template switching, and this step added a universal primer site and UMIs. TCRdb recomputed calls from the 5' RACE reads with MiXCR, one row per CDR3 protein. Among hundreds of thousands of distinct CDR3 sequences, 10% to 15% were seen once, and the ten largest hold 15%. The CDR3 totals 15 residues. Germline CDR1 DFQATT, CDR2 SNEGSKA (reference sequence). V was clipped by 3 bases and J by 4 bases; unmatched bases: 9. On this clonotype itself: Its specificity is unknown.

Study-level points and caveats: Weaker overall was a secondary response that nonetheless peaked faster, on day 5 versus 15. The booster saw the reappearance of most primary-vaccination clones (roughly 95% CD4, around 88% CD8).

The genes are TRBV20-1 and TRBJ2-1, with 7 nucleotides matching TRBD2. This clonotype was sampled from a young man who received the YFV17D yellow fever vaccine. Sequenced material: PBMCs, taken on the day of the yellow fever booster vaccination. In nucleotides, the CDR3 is TGCAGTGCTAGCGGGGGGAGGACCATATACAATGAGCAGTTCTTC. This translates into CSASGGRTIYNEQFF.